The present T cell receptor beta chain was sequenced within a study of T cell responses to AZD1222 COVID-19 vaccine. Per germline, CDR1 SGHRS and CDR2 YFSETQ. V shed 4 bases and J 1 base; nucleotides not matched to a gene: 6. The CDR3 totals 15 residues. The data were produced by immunoSEQ multiplex PCR, yet TCRdb's version contains in-frame clones alone and is incomplete. The data contain about 160,000 clones, approximately 90% of them singletons. Second-dose timings of about 4 or about 12 weeks were pooled. The sequenced sample was peripheral blood, obtained 28 days after the second AZD1222 dose. The source is an adult who received the AZD1222 COVID-19 vaccine. V usage is TRBV5-1 and J usage is TRBJ2-7, with 9 bases lining up with TRBD2. CDR3 bases: TGCGCCAGCAGCACGCGCGGGGGGGCTTCCTACGAGCAGTACTTC. This sequence encodes CASSTRGGASYEQYF.